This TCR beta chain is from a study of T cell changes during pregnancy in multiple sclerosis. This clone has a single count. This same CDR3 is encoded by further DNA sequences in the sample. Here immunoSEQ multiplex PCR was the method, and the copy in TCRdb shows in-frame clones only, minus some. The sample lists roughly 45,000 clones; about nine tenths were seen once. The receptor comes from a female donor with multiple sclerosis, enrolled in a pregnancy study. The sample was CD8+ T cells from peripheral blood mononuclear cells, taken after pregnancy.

CDR3 in DNA: TGTGCCTGGAGCCCCGGACAGGTGAACACTGAAGCTTTCTTT. Translating it yields CAWSPGQVNTEAFF. V is TRBV30 and J is TRBJ1-1, with 7 bases aligning to TRBD1. After removal of 3 bases from V and 0 bases from J, the junction contained 4 bases not matched to a gene. Germline assignment: CDR1 GTSNPN and CDR2 SVGIG (reference sequence). The CDR3 sequence is 14 residues long.